This TCR beta chain was documented in a study of T cells in Graves' hyperthyroidism and ophthalmopathy. This clonotype was picked up many times. V was pared by 4 bases and J by 4 bases, with 10 bases between. This CDR3 comprises 12 residues. CDR1 is SQVTM and CDR2 is ANQGSEA in the germline V gene. There were TCR beta CDR3 regions amplified from RNA transcripts. TCR CDR3 regions were first amplified by RT-PCR with HTBI primers. TCRdb redid the calling of the multiplex PCR reads with MiXCR, one entry per CDR3 protein. The repertoire has under 300,000 distinct CDR3 sequences, approximately 14% of them found once; the top ten carry 7.9%.

Sequencing was done on a sample of blood. The sequence was collected from a woman aged 40 to 49 with Graves' hyperthyroidism. The V call is TRBV29-1, the J call TRBJ1-1; D is unresolved. The CDR3 nucleotides read TGCAGCGTTGGCCGGGGTCTCACTGAAGCTTTCTTT. Translation gives CSVGRGLTEAFF. Variable domain in full (rest from reference TRBV29-1 and TRBJ1-1): SAVISQKPSRDICQRGTSLTIQCQVDSQVTMMFWYRQQPGQSLTLIATANQGSEATYESGFVIDKFPISRPNLTFSTLTVSNMSPEDSSIYLCSVGRGLTEAFFGQGTRLTVV.